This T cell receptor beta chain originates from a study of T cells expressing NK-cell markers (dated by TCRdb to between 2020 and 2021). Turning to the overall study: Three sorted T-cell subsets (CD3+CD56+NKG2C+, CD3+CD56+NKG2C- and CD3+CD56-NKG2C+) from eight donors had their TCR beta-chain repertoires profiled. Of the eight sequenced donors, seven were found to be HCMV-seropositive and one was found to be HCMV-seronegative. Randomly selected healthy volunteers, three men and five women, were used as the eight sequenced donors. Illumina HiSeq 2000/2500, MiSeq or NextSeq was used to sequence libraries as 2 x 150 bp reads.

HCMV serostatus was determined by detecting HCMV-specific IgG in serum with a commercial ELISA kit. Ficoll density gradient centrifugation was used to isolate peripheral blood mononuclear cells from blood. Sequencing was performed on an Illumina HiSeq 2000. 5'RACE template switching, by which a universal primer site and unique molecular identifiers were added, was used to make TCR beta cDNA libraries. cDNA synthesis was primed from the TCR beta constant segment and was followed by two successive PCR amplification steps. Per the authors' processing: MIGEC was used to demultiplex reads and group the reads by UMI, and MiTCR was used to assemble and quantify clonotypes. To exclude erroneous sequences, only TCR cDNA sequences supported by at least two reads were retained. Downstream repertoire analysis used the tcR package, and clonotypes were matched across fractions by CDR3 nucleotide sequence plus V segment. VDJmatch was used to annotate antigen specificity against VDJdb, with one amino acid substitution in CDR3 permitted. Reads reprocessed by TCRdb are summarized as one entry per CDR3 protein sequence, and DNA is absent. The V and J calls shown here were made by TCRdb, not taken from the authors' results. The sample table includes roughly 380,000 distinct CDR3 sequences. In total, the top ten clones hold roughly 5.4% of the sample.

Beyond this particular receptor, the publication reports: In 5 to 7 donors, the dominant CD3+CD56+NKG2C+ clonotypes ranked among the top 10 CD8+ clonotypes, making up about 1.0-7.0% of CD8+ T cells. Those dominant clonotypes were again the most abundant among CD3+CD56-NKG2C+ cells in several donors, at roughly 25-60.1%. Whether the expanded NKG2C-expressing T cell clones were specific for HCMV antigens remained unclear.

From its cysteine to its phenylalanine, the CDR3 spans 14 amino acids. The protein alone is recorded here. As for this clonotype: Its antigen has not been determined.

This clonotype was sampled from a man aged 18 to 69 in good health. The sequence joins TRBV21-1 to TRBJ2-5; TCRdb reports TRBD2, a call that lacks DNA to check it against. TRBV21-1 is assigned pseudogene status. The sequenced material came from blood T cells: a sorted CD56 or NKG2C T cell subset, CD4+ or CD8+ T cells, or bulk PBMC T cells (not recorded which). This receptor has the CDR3 CASGSREYQETQYF.